This TCR beta chain was captured by sequencing in a study of T cells in Graves' hyperthyroidism and ophthalmopathy (dated by TCRdb to between 2017 and 2020). For the study in its entirety: Peripheral blood was collected at initial diagnosis, before any treatment. A discovery cohort of about 96 patients, about 44 with Graves' ophthalmopathy and 55 to 60 with stable Graves' hyperthyroidism, was used to find distinguishing TCR V-J signatures. Prospective prediction of ophthalmopathy was tested in an independent validation cohort consisting of 18 to 20 hyperthyroidism patients and 17 patients who later progressed to ophthalmopathy. The 80 to 100 discovery patients were randomly divided into training and test sets at a 7:3 ratio. Thyroid tissue and blood T-cell repertoires from about 6 Graves' hyperthyroidism patients were also compared in the study. After blood sampling, hyperthyroidism patients were treated with methimazole at a starting dose of 30 mg daily, and ophthalmopathy patients were treated with high-dose intravenous methylprednisolone. The paper reports TCR Vbeta CDR3 sequencing of some 140 peripheral blood samples: around 41 ophthalmopathy, 75 to 80 hyperthyroidism and approximately 17 progressor patients. Findings and caveats that apply to the study as a whole: In validation, the model predicted progression to ophthalmopathy a median of approximately 6.3 months before onset, with approximately 71% sensitivity and 72.22% specificity. Sample size was not statistically predetermined, and blinding of investigators to group allocation was not performed. In cross-validation, a model built on a 13 V-J signature told ophthalmopathy apart from stable hyperthyroidism with less than 90% sensitivity and 81% to 82% specificity, and in testing the same model reached 80%/75%. Most expanded thyroid clonotypes (frequency above 0.001) were also found in blood, which suggests that blood repertoires may mirror thyroid immune responses.

This clonotype was detected many times. Which antigen it targets is not known. The record has no base qualities; no much larger clone is one base away. The CDR3 contains 12 residues, cysteine and phenylalanine counted. CDR3 DNA only is kept here, 36 bases in frame from base 1. The junction carries 8 bases between V and J, which are trimmed by 5 bases and 4 bases respectively. CDR1 PRHDT and CDR2 FYEKMQ were looked up in the germline V gene (reference sequence). In the ophthalmopathy patients, disease was moderately to severely active, with a Clinical Activity Score of 3 or more, a NOSPECS grade of 4 or more, and a duration of less than 3 months. Exclusion was applied to patients with uncontrolled infections, other autoimmune diseases, pregnancy or lactation. Diagnoses relied on clinical symptoms, serum thyroxine and TRAb, thyroid ultrasound and orbital computed tomography. PBMCs were isolated from approximately 10 ml of fresh peripheral blood by Ficoll-Paque density gradient centrifugation. Total RNA was extracted with Trizol reagent, and quality was checked on an Agilent 2100 Bioanalyzer.

Amplification of TCR beta CDR3 regions was carried out from RNA transcripts. The first round of RT-PCR for the TCR CDR3 was performed with the HTBI primer set and the Qiagen OneStep RT-PCR kit. A second multiplex PCR round built the libraries, followed by size selection and purification. Libraries were sequenced paired-end with 100 bp reads on an Illumina HiSeq2000. The source study handled its data this way. SOAPnuke was used to process the raw data, throwing out any read that contained adapters or uncalled bases, had a mean Phred below 15, or lacked an exact constant-primer or identifier match. COPE v1.2.5 was used to merge the high-quality paired reads, and each unique nucleotide sequence was defined as a clonotype. MiTCR v1.1 was used to align clonotypes to the IMGT TRBV, TRBD and TRBJ reference segments. The analysis was restricted to V-J combinations with a frequency above 0.0001, which together covered around 99% of the repertoires. A TCS score was defined as the ratio of F50 (clonal expansion) to E x V (chaos), with BLOSUM62-based TCRdist applied between CDR3 peptides within each V-J. Welch's t-statistics and random forest reduced 450 to 600 V-J features to under 15, which were used in a naive Bayes classifier (R e1071). Clones were called with MiXCR by TCRdb after fastp trimmed the public reads at Q25, and only in-frame beta chains were retained. Rows matching on CDR3 protein sequence are summarized as one entry with the most common DNA and genes. The V and J calls and clone size are TCRdb's, not the authors'. The sample contains some 50,000 distinct CDR3 sequences, around 48% of them found a single time. The leading ten clones occupy just over 9% of the sample.

This receptor was identified in a woman aged 45 to 65 with Graves' ophthalmopathy. The V gene is TRBV13 and the J gene is TRBJ1-2; there is no confident call for the D gene. The sample was blood. The nucleotide sequence reads TGTGCCAGCAGCGGACTGAGCTATGGCTACACCTTC. This sequence encodes CASSGLSYGYTF.